This T cell receptor beta chain was sequenced in a study of T-cell memory formation after mild COVID-19. Whole-study findings and limits: Chiefly within CM and EM were the contracting CD4+ clones; CD8+ ones were within EMRA.

TCRdb re-called the 5' RACE reads through MiXCR, storing one row per CDR3 protein. The sample yields fewer than 150,000 distinct CDR3 sequences, 13% to 15% seen once. This clonotype was detected a few times. Its antigen is unidentified. This CDR3 spans 17 amino acids. Deletions cut 0 bases from V and 3 bases from J, with 18 bases between. CDR1 and CDR2 from the germline V gene are LGHDT and YNNKEL (reference sequence). The sequencing input was PBMCs or a T cell subset sorted from them (not recorded which). This TCR was sampled from an adult woman who had mild COVID-19 (a few samples of this study predate the infection). Cell type and time point are not known. The chain couples TRBV3-1 to TRBJ2-7; no definite D call. The CDR3 bases are TGTGCCAGCAGCCAAGATAGGGCAGGCCCTTTTCTCTACGAGCAGTACTTC. Translated, it gives CASSQDRAGPFLYEQYF.